A selection of T cell receptor beta chains follows, all from one sample in a study of OX40 agonist ivuxolimab in advanced cancers. The assay was immunoSEQ multiplex PCR, and TCRdb's table has in-frame clones only and misses some. The sample records about 59,000 clones, roughly 84% being singletons. Sequenced here: CD4+ or CD8+ T cells sorted from blood, sampled in a trial of the OX40 agonist ivuxolimab. The receptors shown here come from an adult with an advanced solid tumor such as melanoma, head and neck, liver or kidney cancer. The CDR3 runs from the conserved cysteine through the conserved F or W. Fields, in order: D gene, J gene, clone size, V gene, CDR3 protein, CDR3 DNA. A D gene is named only where the DNA matches it firmly. Clone size is shown for a subset of rows, as once, few, many or a class of expanded clone.

D gene: NA; J gene: TRBJ1-2; clone size: NA; V gene: TRBV5-1; CDR3 protein: CASSLGQYGYTF; CDR3 DNA: TGCGCCAGCAGCTTGGGCCAGTATGGCTACACCTTC
D gene: NA; J gene: TRBJ1-1; clone size: NA; V gene: TRBV5-4; CDR3 protein: CASSLALDAFTEAFF; CDR3 DNA: TGTGCCAGCAGCTTGGCCTTGGACGCCTTCACTGAAGCTTTCTTT
D gene: TRBD1; J gene: TRBJ1-1; clone size: NA; V gene: TRBV28; CDR3 protein: CASTGGGWTGYTEAFF; CDR3 DNA: TGTGCCAGCACGGGAGGTGGGTGGACAGGGTACACTGAAGCTTTCTTT
D gene: NA; J gene: TRBJ1-1; clone size: NA; V gene: TRBV30; CDR3 protein: CAFQGVPEAFF; CDR3 DNA: TGTGCCTTCCAAGGGGTACCTGAAGCTTTCTTT
D gene: NA; J gene: TRBJ1-5; clone size: once; V gene: TRBV6-1; CDR3 protein: CASTGTSNQPQHF; CDR3 DNA: TGTGCCAGCACCGGGACTTCTAATCAGCCCCAGCATTTT
D gene: TRBD2; J gene: TRBJ2-3; clone size: NA; V gene: TRBV5-4; CDR3 protein: CASSSRTSGGDTQYF; CDR3 DNA: TGTGCCAGCAGCTCTCGGACTAGCGGCGGAGATACGCAGTATTTT
D gene: TRBD1; J gene: TRBJ2-7; clone size: NA; V gene: TRBV10-3; CDR3 protein: CAISARGQLYF; CDR3 DNA: TGTGCCATCAGTGCCCGGGGACAGCTGTACTTC
D gene: NA; J gene: TRBJ1-1; clone size: NA; V gene: TRBV5-1; CDR3 protein: CASSFQGSLAEAFF; CDR3 DNA: TGCGCCAGCAGCTTCCAGGGGAGTTTGGCTGAAGCTTTCTTT
D gene: NA; J gene: TRBJ2-3; clone size: NA; V gene: TRBV11-2; CDR3 protein: CASSTAGTSTDTQYF; CDR3 DNA: TGTGCCAGCAGTACAGCCGGGACTAGCACAGATACGCAGTATTTT
D gene: NA; J gene: TRBJ1-1; clone size: NA; V gene: TRBV30; CDR3 protein: CAWSVRPDTEAFF; CDR3 DNA: TGTGCCTGGAGTGTACGTCCCGACACTGAAGCTTTCTTT
D gene: NA; J gene: TRBJ1-1; clone size: NA; V gene: TRBV5-4; CDR3 protein: CASSEGTLEAFF; CDR3 DNA: TGTGCCAGCTCCGAAGGGACACTTGAAGCTTTCTTT
D gene: NA; J gene: TRBJ2-2; clone size: NA; V gene: TRBV19; CDR3 protein: CASSILVNTGELFF; CDR3 DNA: TGTGCCAGTAGTATCCTCGTGAACACCGGGGAGCTGTTTTTT
D gene: NA; J gene: TRBJ2-5; clone size: NA; V gene: TRBV4-1; CDR3 protein: CASSQGRGEQETQYF; CDR3 DNA: TGCGCCAGCAGCCAAGGAAGGGGGGAGCAAGAGACCCAGTACTTC
D gene: NA; J gene: TRBJ1-5; clone size: NA; V gene: TRBV5-1; CDR3 protein: CASSETGNQPQHF; CDR3 DNA: TGCGCCAGCAGCGAGACAGGCAATCAGCCCCAGCATTTT
D gene: TRBD2; J gene: TRBJ2-3; clone size: NA; V gene: TRBV10-2; CDR3 protein: CASSSAGTSNTDTQYF; CDR3 DNA: TGCGCCAGCAGTAGCGCGGGGACTAGCAACACAGATACGCAGTATTTT
D gene: NA; J gene: TRBJ1-1; clone size: NA; V gene: TRBV18; CDR3 protein: CASSPSDSREAFF; CDR3 DNA: TGTGCCAGCTCACCCTCAGACAGCCGTGAAGCTTTCTTT
D gene: TRBD2; J gene: TRBJ2-7; clone size: NA; V gene: TRBV7-2; CDR3 protein: CASSAGLAEQYF; CDR3 DNA: TGTGCCAGCAGCGCGGGACTAGCGGAGCAGTACTTC
D gene: NA; J gene: TRBJ2-7; clone size: once; V gene: TRBV6-5; CDR3 protein: CASSSGTFEQYF; CDR3 DNA: TGTGCCAGCAGTTCCGGGACTTTCGAGCAGTACTTC
D gene: NA; J gene: TRBJ1-6; clone size: few; V gene: TRBV2; CDR3 protein: CASRVTNSPLHF; CDR3 DNA: TGTGCCAGCAGGGTGACCAATTCACCCCTCCACTTT
D gene: NA; J gene: TRBJ1-2; clone size: NA; V gene: TRBV28; CDR3 protein: CASSDSTNYGYTF; CDR3 DNA: TGTGCCAGCAGTGACAGCACTAACTATGGCTACACCTTC
D gene: NA; J gene: TRBJ1-2; clone size: once; V gene: TRBV30; CDR3 protein: CAWRAAFLPPGYTF; CDR3 DNA: TGTGCCTGGAGGGCCGCCTTTCTCCCACCTGGCTACACCTTC
D gene: NA; J gene: TRBJ1-6; clone size: few; V gene: TRBV5-5; CDR3 protein: CASSFRSSYNSPLHF; CDR3 DNA: TGTGCCAGCAGCTTCAGGAGCTCCTATAATTCACCCCTCCACTTT
D gene: NA; J gene: TRBJ2-3; clone size: NA; V gene: TRBV11-2; CDR3 protein: CASSRGTPSTDTQYF; CDR3 DNA: TGTGCCAGCAGCCGGGGGACACCTAGCACAGATACGCAGTATTTT
D gene: TRBD1; J gene: TRBJ1-2; clone size: NA; V gene: TRBV7-2; CDR3 protein: CASSSYVSGGGYTF; CDR3 DNA: TGTGCCAGCAGCTCATACGTCTCAGGGGGCGGCTACACCTTC
D gene: NA; J gene: TRBJ2-5; clone size: NA; V gene: TRBV27; CDR3 protein: CASSPWTDSQETQYF; CDR3 DNA: TGTGCCAGCAGTCCGTGGACGGACAGCCAAGAGACCCAGTACTTC
D gene: NA; J gene: TRBJ2-1; clone size: once; V gene: TRBV7-7; CDR3 protein: CASSAQGTSSEQFF; CDR3 DNA: TGTGCCAGCAGCGCTCAAGGGACGTCGTCTGAGCAGTTCTTC
D gene: TRBD2; J gene: TRBJ2-3; clone size: NA; V gene: TRBV30; CDR3 protein: CAWSGGWGDTQYF; CDR3 DNA: TGTGCCTGGTCGGGAGGGTGGGGGGATACGCAGTATTTT
D gene: NA; J gene: TRBJ2-3; clone size: NA; V gene: TRBV11-3; CDR3 protein: CASSLTGLITDTQYF; CDR3 DNA: TGTGCCAGCAGCCTCACAGGGTTGATCACAGATACGCAGTATTTT
D gene: NA; J gene: TRBJ1-2; clone size: NA; V gene: TRBV30; CDR3 protein: CAWSQGDYGYTF; CDR3 DNA: TGTGCCTGGAGTCAGGGCGACTATGGCTACACCTTC